The next 21 T cell receptor beta chains were all read from a single sample in a study of a mutant IDH1 vaccine in newly diagnosed glioma. Time point of the sample: baseline, week 1 (first vaccination visit). Treatment denoted: pre-vaccination baseline after standard-of-care therapy. The assay was immunoSEQ multiplex PCR, and TCRdb's table has in-frame clones only and misses some. The sample contains about 92,000 clones, 83% of which appear only once. Sequences were derived from PBMCs, sampled from a glioma patient treated with radiotherapy, temozolomide or both. The source of these receptors is a woman aged 45 to 65 with glioma.

J is TRBJ2-5 and V is TRBV6-5; D is perhaps TRBD2 (5 bases). Trimming took off 6 bases at V and 1 base at J, with 15 bases between the two ends. CDR1 and CDR2 from the germline V gene are MNHEY and SVGAGI. The CDR3 is 15 residues long. This CDR3 reads CASSPGWRTQETQYF. In nucleotides, the CDR3 is TGTGCCAGCAGCCCCGGGTGGAGGACCCAAGAGACCCAGTACTTC.

The chain links TRBV21-1 to TRBJ1-5. TRBV21-1 is a known pseudogene. The CDR3 is made up of 18 amino acids. CDR3 residues: CASSKVNTGPGTNQPQHF. Here the CDR3 DNA reads TGTGCCAGCAGCAAAGTAAATACAGGTCCTGGGACCAATCAGCCCCAGCATTTT.

The chain links TRBV15 to TRBJ1-4; D might be TRBD1 (5 bases). Looked up from germline, CDR1 is LNHNV and CDR2 is YYDKDF (reference sequence). Trimming took off 0 bases at V and 11 bases at J, with 13 bases between the two ends. The CDR3 is made up of 14 amino acids. The CDR3 DNA follows: TGTGCCACCAGCAGAGATCTTGGGGACCCCAAACTGTTTTTT. Protein product: CATSRDLGDPKLFF.

The chain joins TRBV5-5 to TRBJ2-4; tentative D call: TRBD1 (7 bases). Germline loops: CDR1 SGHKS, CDR2 YYEKEE (reference sequence). The V end was cut by 1 base, the J end by 9 bases, with 11 bases between. This CDR3 is built from 13 residues. In DNA, the CDR3 is TGTGCCAGCAGCTTGTCGCGGGACAGCATTCAGTACTTC. This sequence encodes CASSLSRDSIQYF.

This clone was detected only a few times. The genes are TRBV13 and TRBJ1-2, with TRBD1 matching 12 bases. The length of the CDR3 is 14 residues. Germline V gene sequence: CDR1 PRHDT, CDR2 FYEKMQ (reference sequence). The V and J ends lost 3 bases and 5 bases, in that order; junction bases with no gene match: 1. This chain's CDR3 is CASSLGQGAYGYTF. The CDR3 DNA reads TGTGCCAGCAGCTTGGGACAGGGGGCGTATGGCTACACCTTC.

V usage is TRBV5-5 and J usage is TRBJ1-4, with D perhaps matching TRBD1 (6 bases). V was cut by 4 bases and J by 1 base, with 8 bases left in between. This CDR3 is 14 amino acids long. Germline V gives CDR1 SGHKS, CDR2 YYEKEE (reference sequence). CDR3 residues: CASSTGLTNEKLFF. In nucleotides, the CDR3 is TGTGCCAGCAGCACAGGGTTAACTAATGAAAAACTGTTTTTT.

This clone was counted a single time. The rearrangement uses TRBV6-5 and TRBJ1-2, with TRBD1 matching 7 bases. J gave up 5 bases and V 5 bases, and 11 bases lay outside the gene matches. Germline loops: CDR1 MNHEY, CDR2 SVGAGI. The CDR3 totals 15 residues. The CDR3 DNA is TGTGCCAGCAGTCTAACCGGGGACAGCCAGTATGGCTACACCTTC. It codes for CASSLTGDSQYGYTF.

J is TRBJ1-1 and V is TRBV7-2, with TRBD1 as a possible D gene (5 bases). CDR1 is SGHTA, CDR2 FQGNSA, per germline. V was trimmed by 7 bases and J by 3 bases, leaving 12 bases between them. The CDR3 runs to 13 residues. The CDR3 bases are TGTGCCAGCACCTCGGGGACCCACACTGAAGCTTTCTTT. It translates to CASTSGTHTEAFF.

V is TRBV18 and J is TRBJ1-2; 7 nucleotides agree with TRBD1. The CDR3 loop spans 14 amino acids. Losses at the gene ends were 0 bases for V and 6 bases for J; bases not matched to a gene: 4. Per germline, CDR1 KGHSH and CDR2 LQKENI. The CDR3 spells CASSPPVTGDGYTF. The CDR3 nucleotides are TGTGCCAGCTCACCACCGGTAACAGGGGATGGCTACACCTTC.

The rearrangement uses TRBV27 and TRBJ1-2; the D gene is possibly TRBD1 (6 bases). The CDR3 extends over 15 amino acids. CDR1 is MNHEY, CDR2 SMNVEV, per germline (reference sequence). Trimming removed 6 bases at V and 4 bases at J, with 18 bases between. The DNA of the CDR3 is TGTGCCAGCAGGGGGGCTGCCAGGTCTTTCTATGGCTACACCTTC. It yields the protein CASRGAARSFYGYTF.

As concerns this clone: The same CDR3 is also encoded by other DNA sequences in this sample. V gene TRBV5-1 combines with J gene TRBJ1-5; no clear D. Looked up from germline, CDR1 is SGHRS and CDR2 is YFSETQ. The CDR3 extends over 15 amino acids. The germline V and J ends were trimmed by 0 bases and 2 bases, with 9 bases remaining between them. CDR3 DNA sequence: TGCGCCAGCAGCTTGGGATCCGGCGGCAATCAGCCCCAGCATTTT. Residues: CASSLGSGGNQPQHF.

J is TRBJ1-2 and V is TRBV5-6; 8 positions match TRBD1. The CDR3 spans 16 residues. The junction had 16 bases not matched to a gene; V was cut back by 5 bases and J by 7 bases. Germline lookup yields CDR1 SGHDT and CDR2 YYEEEE. The CDR3 nucleotides read TGTGCCAGCAGTTCAATAAGGGGACAGGAGCATTTTGGCTACACCTTC. It translates to CASSSIRGQEHFGYTF.

Only a few counts were recorded for this clone. The chain recombines TRBV29-1 with TRBJ1-1; possible D gene TRBD1, 6 bases. V lost 7 bases to trimming and J lost 5 bases, with 17 bases between them. This CDR3 is 13 amino acids long. CDR1 is SQVTM and CDR2 is ANQGSEA in the germline V gene. Here the CDR3 DNA reads TGCAGCGGTGGGGGGGGCGCGAAAACTGAAGCTTTCTTT. This translates into CSGGGGAKTEAFF.

This chain joins TRBV13 and TRBJ1-1; D is possibly TRBD1 (6 bases). Germline V gives CDR1 PRHDT, CDR2 FYEKMQ (reference sequence). This CDR3 has 15 amino acids. Trimming took 5 bases from V and 1 from J, leaving 14 bases between them. The chain's CDR3 is CASSRSPGENTEAFF. The DNA for the CDR3 is TGTGCCAGCAGCCGGTCCCCAGGGGAGAACACTGAAGCTTTCTTT.

This chain links TRBV5-1 with TRBJ1-1, with TRBD1 matching over 9 bases. The CDR3 runs to 15 residues. Germline loops: CDR1 SGHRS, CDR2 YFSETQ. V lost 0 bases, J lost 2 bases, and 2 bases stayed unmatched. The CDR3 here is CASSLGDRVNTEAFF. Written as DNA, the CDR3 is TGCGCCAGCAGCTTGGGGGACAGGGTTAACACTGAAGCTTTCTTT.

The chain recombines TRBV5-4 with TRBJ2-2, with D perhaps TRBD1 or TRBD2 (5 bases each). The CDR3 length is 16 residues. The V and J ends lost 2 bases and 2 bases respectively, with 13 bases between them. Germline V CDR1 and CDR2: SGHNT, YYREEE (reference sequence). Here the CDR3 reads CASSLDPGLNTGELFF. In nucleotides, the CDR3 is TGTGCCAGCAGCTTAGATCCGGGGCTCAACACCGGGGAGCTGTTTTTT.

This chain links TRBV10-3 with TRBJ2-7; 15 bases fit TRBD2. After removal of 10 bases from V and 4 bases from J, the junction contained 2 bases not matched to a gene. Germline CDR1 ENHRY, CDR2 SYGVKD. The CDR3 extends over 13 amino acids. The CDR3 DNA sequence: TGTGCCACCGGGACTAGCGGGGGGTACGAGCAGTACTTC. It specifies CATGTSGGYEQYF.

This chain uses TRBV21-1 with TRBJ1-1; the listed D gene, TRBD1, was not tested against the DNA. TRBV21-1 is a documented pseudogene. This CDR3 is 15 amino acids long. The chain's CDR3 is CASSSWDSWSTEAFF. The CDR3 coding sequence is TGTGCCAGCAGCAGTTGGGACAGTTGGAGCACTGAAGCTTTCTTT.

The chain has TRBV30 and TRBJ1-5; possibly TRBD1 for D (5 bases). This CDR3 has 13 residues. V was cut by 2 bases and J by 4 bases, with 9 bases left in between. Germline V gene sequence: CDR1 GTSNPN, CDR2 SVGIG (reference sequence). CDR3 loop: CAWSPRGNQPQHF. Here the CDR3 DNA reads TGTGCCTGGAGTCCACGGGGGAATCAGCCCCAGCATTTT.

CDR3 nucleotide sequence: TGCGCCAGCAACTTATACGGGACGGGAGTGGGCGAGCAGTACTTC. This translates into CASNLYGTGVGEQYF. The chain couples TRBV5-1 to TRBJ2-7, with D tentatively TRBD2 (6 bases). Trimming stripped 6 bases from V and 6 bases from J, with 22 bases between. Germline lookup yields CDR1 SGHRS and CDR2 YFSETQ. The CDR3 totals 15 residues.

This chain uses TRBV2 with TRBJ2-1, with TRBD1 matching 8 bases. Germline loops: CDR1 SNHLY, CDR2 FYNNEI. The CDR3 sequence is 13 residues long. V shed 7 bases, J shed 4 bases, and the junction held 3 bases outside the gene matches. The CDR3 region has the DNA TGTGCCAGCATGACAGGGGAATACAATGAGCAGTTCTTC. This gives the protein CASMTGEYNEQFF. Supplemented by reference TRBV2 and TRBJ2-1, the full variable domain reads EPEVTQTPSHQVTQMGQEVILRCVPISNHLYFYWYRQILGQKVEFLVSFYNNEISEKSEIFDDQFSVERPDGSNFTLKIRSTKLEDSAMYFCASMTGEYNEQFFGPGTRLTVL.